This T cell receptor (beta chain) was documented in a study of T cell responses to AZD1222 COVID-19 vaccine. Broader study findings: Repertoire sampling was restricted to post-peak T cell response timepoints.

The CDR3 is 12 amino acids. The germline CDR1 and CDR2 sequences are MGHDK and SYGVNS. The J segment lost 8 bases and the V segment lost 9 bases, leaving 8 bases of the junction unmatched. Measured with immunoSEQ multiplex PCR; TCRdb has only the in-frame clones, and not every one. The sample includes about 180,000 clones, around 94% of them seen just once. Note on this clone: Its specificity is not known.

Pooled in the analysis were second doses at about 4 or about 12 weeks. The sample consisted of peripheral blood, taken 28 days after the second AZD1222 dose. The TCR comes from an adult who received the AZD1222 COVID-19 vaccine. The rearrangement links TRBV25-1 to TRBJ1-2, with TRBD1 matching 8 bases. The CDR3 protein is CASTTGGWGYTF. Written as DNA, the CDR3 is TGTGCCAGTACTACAGGGGGTTGGGGCTACACCTTC.